The 2 T cell receptor beta chains below come from one sample, sequenced in a study of T cells in Graves' hyperthyroidism and ophthalmopathy. From RNA transcripts, TCR beta CDR3 regions were amplified. TCR CDR3 underwent first-round RT-PCR with the HTBI primer set. TCRdb independently ran MiXCR on the multiplex PCR reads; one entry per CDR3 protein. The data contain approximately 360,000 distinct CDR3 sequences, 15% to 18% of them singletons. Sequenced input: blood. These receptors originate from a woman aged 18 to 35 with Graves' hyperthyroidism that later progressed to Graves' ophthalmopathy.

This clonotype appeared a few times. The chain is built from TRBV19 and TRBJ2-1; the match to TRBD1 covers 10 bases. The CDR3 runs to 14 residues. The V gene end was trimmed by 6 bases and the J gene end by 7 bases; junction bases not matched to a gene: 6. The germline CDR1 and CDR2 sequences are LNHDA and SQIVND (reference sequence). The CDR3 loop reads CASRRTGGSNEQFF. The CDR3 DNA reads TGTGCCAGTAGAAGGACAGGGGGGTCAAATGAGCAGTTCTTC.

In its sample, this clonotype was seen many times. The chain has TRBV7-9 and TRBJ2-3, with D possibly TRBD2 on 6 matching bases. Germline values: CDR1 SEHNR, CDR2 FQNEAQ (reference sequence). This CDR3 region has 14 residues. With 5 bases removed from V and 4 bases from J, the gap between germline ends came to 13 bases. CDR3 protein: CASSPPSAADTQYF. The DNA of the CDR3 is TGTGCCAGCAGCCCCCCTAGCGCGGCAGATACGCAGTATTTT.